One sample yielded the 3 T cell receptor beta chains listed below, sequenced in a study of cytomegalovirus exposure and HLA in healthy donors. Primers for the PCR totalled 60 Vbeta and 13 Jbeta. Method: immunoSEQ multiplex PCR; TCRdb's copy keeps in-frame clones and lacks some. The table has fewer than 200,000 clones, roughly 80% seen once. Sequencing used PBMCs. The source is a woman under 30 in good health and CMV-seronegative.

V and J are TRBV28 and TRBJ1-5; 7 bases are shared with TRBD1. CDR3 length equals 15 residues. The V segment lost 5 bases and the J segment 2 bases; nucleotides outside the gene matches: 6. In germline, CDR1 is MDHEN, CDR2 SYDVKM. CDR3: CASSKTGIRNQPQHF. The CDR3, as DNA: TGTGCCAGCAGTAAGACAGGGATACGCAATCAGCCCCAGCATTTT.

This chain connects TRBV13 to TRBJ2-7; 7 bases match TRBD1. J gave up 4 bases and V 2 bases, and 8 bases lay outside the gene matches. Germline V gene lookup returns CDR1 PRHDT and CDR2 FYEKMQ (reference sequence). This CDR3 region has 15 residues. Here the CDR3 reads CASSLMRQGIYEQYF. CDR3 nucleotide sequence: TGTGCCAGCAGCTTAATGAGACAGGGTATATACGAGCAGTACTTC.

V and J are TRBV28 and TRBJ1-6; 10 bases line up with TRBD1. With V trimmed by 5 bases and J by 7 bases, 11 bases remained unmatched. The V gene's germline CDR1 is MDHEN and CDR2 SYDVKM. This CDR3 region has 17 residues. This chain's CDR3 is CASSLSGTGALNSPLHF. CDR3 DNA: TGTGCCAGCAGTCTCTCCGGGACAGGGGCTCTAAATTCACCCCTCCACTTT.